This TCR beta chain was sequenced during a study of T cells in Graves' hyperthyroidism and ophthalmopathy. This clonotype was seen many times. The TCR beta CDR3 regions underwent amplification using RNA transcripts as the source. When the TCR CDR3 underwent first-round RT-PCR, the HTBI primer set was used. TCRdb ran MiXCR on the multiplex PCR reads and lists one entry per CDR3 protein. Of a few hundred thousand distinct CDR3 sequences in the sample, 15% were seen once. V dropped 7 bases and J dropped 8 bases, with 9 bases sitting between them. This CDR3 is built from 11 residues. The germline V gene has CDR1 MDHEN and CDR2 SYDVKM.

The specimen sequenced was blood. The chain carries TRBV28 and TRBJ2-1; D perhaps matches TRBD2 (6 bases). The source of this sequence is a woman aged 30 to 39 with Graves' hyperthyroidism. CDR3 residues: CASTPGDEQFF. CDR3 DNA: TGTGCCAGCACCCCGGGGGATGAGCAGTTCTTC.